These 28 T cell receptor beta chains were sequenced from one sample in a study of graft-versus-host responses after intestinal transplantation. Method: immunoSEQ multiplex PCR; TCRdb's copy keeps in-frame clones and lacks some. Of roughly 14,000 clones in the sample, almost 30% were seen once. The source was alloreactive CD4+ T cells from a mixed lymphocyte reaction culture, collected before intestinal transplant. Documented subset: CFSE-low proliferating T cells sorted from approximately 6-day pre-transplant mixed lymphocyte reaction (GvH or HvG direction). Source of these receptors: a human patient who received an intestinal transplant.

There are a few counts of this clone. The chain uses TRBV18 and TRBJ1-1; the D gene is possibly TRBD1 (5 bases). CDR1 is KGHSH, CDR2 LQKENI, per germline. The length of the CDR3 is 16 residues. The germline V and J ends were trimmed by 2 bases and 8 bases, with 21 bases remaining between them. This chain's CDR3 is CASSPIMELTDPEAFF. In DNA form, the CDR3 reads TGTGCCAGCTCACCAATCATGGAATTGACAGACCCCGAAGCTTTCTTT.

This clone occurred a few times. The CDR3 DNA follows: TGTGCCAGCAGCCAACTAGCGGGAGCATTGAATGAGCAGTTCTTC. The encoded protein is CASSQLAGALNEQFF. The genes are TRBV7-3 and TRBJ2-1, with 11 bases that match TRBD2. The CDR3 totals 15 residues. The V gene's germline CDR1 is SGHTA and CDR2 FQGTGA. V gave up 5 bases and J gave up 7 bases; unmatched junction bases: 7.

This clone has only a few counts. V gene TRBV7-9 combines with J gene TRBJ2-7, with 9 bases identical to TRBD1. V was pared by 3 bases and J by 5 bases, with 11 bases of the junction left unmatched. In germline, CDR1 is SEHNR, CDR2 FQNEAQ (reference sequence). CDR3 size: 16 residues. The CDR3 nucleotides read TGTGCCAGCAGCTTCGGGCGGGGGACAGGGTCTAACGAGCAGTACTTC. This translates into CASSFGRGTGSNEQYF. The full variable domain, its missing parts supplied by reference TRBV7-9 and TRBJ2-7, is DTGVSQNPRHKITKRGQNVTFRCDPISEHNRLYWYRQTLGQGPEFLTYFQNEAQLEKSRLLSDRFSAERPKGSFSTLEIQRTEQGDSAMYLCASSFGRGTGSNEQYFGPGTRLTVT.

The CDR3 coding sequence is TGCGCCAGCAGCCAAGGGCCTCGATTTGGCGAGCAGTACTTC. It encodes CASSQGPRFGEQYF. The genes are TRBV4-1 and TRBJ2-7, with unresolved D. Trimming cost V 1 base and J 6 bases, with 13 bases left between them. The CDR3 contains 14 residues. Germline lookup yields CDR1 MGHRA and CDR2 YSYEKL.

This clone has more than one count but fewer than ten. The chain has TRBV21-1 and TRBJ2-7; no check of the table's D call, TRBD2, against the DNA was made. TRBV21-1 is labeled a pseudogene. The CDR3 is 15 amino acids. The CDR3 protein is CASSKGRALLGEQYF. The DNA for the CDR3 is TGTGCCAGCAGCAAAGGGAGGGCCCTCTTAGGCGAGCAGTACTTC.

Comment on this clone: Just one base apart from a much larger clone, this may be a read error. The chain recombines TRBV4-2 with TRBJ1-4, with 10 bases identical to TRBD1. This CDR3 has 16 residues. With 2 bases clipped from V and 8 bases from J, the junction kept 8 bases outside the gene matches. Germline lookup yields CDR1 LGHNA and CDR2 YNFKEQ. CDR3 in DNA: TGTGCCAGCAGCCAACCGACAGGGGGCGCGTGGGAAAAACTGTTTTTT. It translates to CASSQPTGGAWEKLFF.

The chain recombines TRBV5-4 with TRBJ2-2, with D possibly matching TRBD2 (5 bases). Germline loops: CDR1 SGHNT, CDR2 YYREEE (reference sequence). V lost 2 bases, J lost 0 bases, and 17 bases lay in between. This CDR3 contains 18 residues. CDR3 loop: CASSFPGSGLANTGELFF. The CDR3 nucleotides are TGTGCCAGCAGCTTTCCGGGGAGCGGCCTCGCGAACACCGGGGAGCTGTTTTTT.

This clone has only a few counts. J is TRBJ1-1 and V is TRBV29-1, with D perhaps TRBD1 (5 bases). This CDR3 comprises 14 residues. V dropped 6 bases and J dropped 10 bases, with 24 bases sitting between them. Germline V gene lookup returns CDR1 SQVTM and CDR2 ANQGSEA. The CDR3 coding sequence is TGCAGCGTATCATACGGGGGGAGAGGGGCCGGAGCTTTCTTT. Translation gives CSVSYGGRGAGAFF.

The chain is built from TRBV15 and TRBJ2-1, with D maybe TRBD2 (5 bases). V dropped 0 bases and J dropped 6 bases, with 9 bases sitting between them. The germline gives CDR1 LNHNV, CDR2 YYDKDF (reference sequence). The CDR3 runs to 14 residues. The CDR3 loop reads CATSRESRVNEQFF. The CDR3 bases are TGTGCCACCAGCAGAGAATCGAGGGTCAATGAGCAGTTCTTC.

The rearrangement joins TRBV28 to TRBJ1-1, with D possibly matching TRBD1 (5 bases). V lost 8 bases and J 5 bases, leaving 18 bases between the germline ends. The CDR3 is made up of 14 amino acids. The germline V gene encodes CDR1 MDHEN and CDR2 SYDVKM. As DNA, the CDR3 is TGTGCCAGCTACCTTTCCTGGGGCGGGACTGAAGCTTTCTTT. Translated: CASYLSWGGTEAFF.

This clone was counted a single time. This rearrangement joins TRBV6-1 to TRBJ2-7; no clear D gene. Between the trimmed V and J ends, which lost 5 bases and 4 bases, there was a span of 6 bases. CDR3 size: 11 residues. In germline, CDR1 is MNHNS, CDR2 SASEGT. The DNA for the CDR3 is TGTGCCAGCAGTTCCCCGTACGAGCAGTACTTC. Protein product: CASSSPYEQYF.

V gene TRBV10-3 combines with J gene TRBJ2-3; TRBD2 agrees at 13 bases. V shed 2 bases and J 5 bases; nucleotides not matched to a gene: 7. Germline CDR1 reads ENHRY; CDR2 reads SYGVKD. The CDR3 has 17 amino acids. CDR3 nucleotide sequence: TGTGCCATCAGTGAGCTGCGGACTAGCGGGAGAAGAGATACGCAGTATTTT. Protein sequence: CAISELRTSGRRDTQYF.

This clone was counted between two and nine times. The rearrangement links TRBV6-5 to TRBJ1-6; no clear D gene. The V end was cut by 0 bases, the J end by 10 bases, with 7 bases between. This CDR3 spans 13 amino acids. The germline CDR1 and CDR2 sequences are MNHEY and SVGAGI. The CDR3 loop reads CASSYSMDSPLHF. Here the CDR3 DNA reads TGTGCCAGCAGTTACTCGATGGACTCACCCCTCCACTTT.

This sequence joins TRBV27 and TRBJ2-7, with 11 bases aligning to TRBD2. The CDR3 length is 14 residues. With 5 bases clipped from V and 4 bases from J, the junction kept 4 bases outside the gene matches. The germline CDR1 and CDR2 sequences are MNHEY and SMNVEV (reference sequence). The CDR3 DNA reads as TGTGCCAGCAGTCGCACTAGCGGGAGTTACGAGCAGTACTTC. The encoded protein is CASSRTSGSYEQYF.

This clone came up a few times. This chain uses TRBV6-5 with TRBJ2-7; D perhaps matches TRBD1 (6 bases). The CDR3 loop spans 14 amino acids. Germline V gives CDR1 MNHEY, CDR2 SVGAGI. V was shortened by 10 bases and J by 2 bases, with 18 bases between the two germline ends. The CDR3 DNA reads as TGTGCCACCTCGAGGGGACCAGGGGCCTACGAGCAGTACTTC. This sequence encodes CATSRGPGAYEQYF.

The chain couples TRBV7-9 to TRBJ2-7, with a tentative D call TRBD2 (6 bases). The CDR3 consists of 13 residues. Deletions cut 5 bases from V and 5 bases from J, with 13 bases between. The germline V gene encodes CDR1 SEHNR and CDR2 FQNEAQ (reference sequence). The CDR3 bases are TGTGCCAGCAGCCCCCGGGAGATCGACGAGCAGTACTTC. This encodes CASSPREIDEQYF.

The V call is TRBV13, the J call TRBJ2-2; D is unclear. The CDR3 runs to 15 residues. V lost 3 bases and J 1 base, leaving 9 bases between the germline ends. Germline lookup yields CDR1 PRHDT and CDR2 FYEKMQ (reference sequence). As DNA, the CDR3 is TGTGCCAGCAGCTTTGTTGTGGGGAACACCGGGGAGCTGTTTTTT. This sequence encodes CASSFVVGNTGELFF.

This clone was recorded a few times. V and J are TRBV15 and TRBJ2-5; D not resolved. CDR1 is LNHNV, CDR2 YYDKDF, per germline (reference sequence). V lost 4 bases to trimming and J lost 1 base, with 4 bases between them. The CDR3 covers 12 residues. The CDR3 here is CATSNLQETQYF. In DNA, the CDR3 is TGTGCCACCAGCAACCTCCAAGAGACCCAGTACTTC.

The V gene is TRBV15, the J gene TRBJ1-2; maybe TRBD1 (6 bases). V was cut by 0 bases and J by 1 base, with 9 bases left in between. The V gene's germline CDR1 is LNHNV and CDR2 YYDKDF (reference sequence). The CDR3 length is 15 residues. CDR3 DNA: TGTGCCACCAGCAGAGACAGGGGACTTAACTATGGCTACACCTTC. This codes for CATSRDRGLNYGYTF.

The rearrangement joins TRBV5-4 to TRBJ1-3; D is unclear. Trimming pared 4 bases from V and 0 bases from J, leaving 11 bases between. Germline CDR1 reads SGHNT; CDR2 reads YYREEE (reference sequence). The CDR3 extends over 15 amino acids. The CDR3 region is CASSILNLSGNTIYF. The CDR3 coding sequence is TGTGCCAGCAGCATTTTGAACCTCTCTGGAAACACCATATATTTT.

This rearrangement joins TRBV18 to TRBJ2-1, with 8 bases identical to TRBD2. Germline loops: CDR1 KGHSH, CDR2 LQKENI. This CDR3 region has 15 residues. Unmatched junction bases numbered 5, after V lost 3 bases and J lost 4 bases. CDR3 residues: CASSPTSAEYNEQFF. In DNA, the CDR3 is TGTGCCAGCTCACCGACTAGCGCAGAATACAATGAGCAGTTCTTC.

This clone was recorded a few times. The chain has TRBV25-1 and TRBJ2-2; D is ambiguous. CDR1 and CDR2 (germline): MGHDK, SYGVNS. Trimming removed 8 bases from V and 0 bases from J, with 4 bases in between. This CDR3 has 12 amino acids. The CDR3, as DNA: TGTGCCAGCGCAGCGAACACCGGGGAGCTGTTTTTT. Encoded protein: CASAANTGELFF.

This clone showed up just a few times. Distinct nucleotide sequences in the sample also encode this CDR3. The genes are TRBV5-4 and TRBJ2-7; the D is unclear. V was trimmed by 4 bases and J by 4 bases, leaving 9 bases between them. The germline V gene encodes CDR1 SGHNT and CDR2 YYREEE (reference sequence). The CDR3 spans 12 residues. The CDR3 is CASSQDLYEQYF. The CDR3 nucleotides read TGTGCCAGCAGCCAAGATTTGTACGAGCAGTACTTC.

The CDR3 DNA follows: TGTGCCAGCAGTGGGGGGGCTCTAGGTGAGGGCGCACTTGGCTACACCTTC. Encoded protein: CASSGGALGEGALGYTF. The genes are TRBV28 and TRBJ1-2; D possibly corresponds to TRBD1 (6 bases). Per germline, CDR1 MDHEN and CDR2 SYDVKM. V lost 5 bases and J lost 7, with 26 bases in between. This CDR3 is built from 17 residues.

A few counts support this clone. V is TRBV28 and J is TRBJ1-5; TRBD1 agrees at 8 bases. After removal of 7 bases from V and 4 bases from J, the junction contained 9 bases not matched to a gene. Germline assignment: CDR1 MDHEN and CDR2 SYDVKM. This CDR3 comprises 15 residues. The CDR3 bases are TGTGCCAGCACCTATTACCAGGGGGCGAATCAGCCCCAGCATTTT. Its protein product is CASTYYQGANQPQHF.

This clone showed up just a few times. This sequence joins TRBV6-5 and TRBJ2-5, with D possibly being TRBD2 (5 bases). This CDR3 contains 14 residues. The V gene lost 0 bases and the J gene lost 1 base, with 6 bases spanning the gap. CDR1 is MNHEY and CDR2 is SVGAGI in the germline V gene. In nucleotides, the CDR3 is TGTGCCAGCAGTTACTCGCGGGCCCAAGAGACCCAGTACTTC. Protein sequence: CASSYSRAQETQYF.

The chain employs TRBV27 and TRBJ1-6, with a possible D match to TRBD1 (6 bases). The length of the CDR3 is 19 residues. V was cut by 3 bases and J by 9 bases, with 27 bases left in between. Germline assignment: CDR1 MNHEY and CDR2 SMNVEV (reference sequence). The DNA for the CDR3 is TGTGCCAGCAGTTTCCACAGGGACAAAGCCCAGAAGGCAAGTTCACCCCTCCACTTT. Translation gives CASSFHRDKAQKASSPLHF.

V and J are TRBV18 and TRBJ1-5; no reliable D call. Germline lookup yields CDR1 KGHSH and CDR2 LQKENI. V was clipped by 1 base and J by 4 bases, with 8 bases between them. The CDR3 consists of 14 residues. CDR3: CASSPQLGNQPQHF. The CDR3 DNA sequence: TGTGCCAGCTCACCACAGTTGGGGAATCAGCCCCAGCATTTT.